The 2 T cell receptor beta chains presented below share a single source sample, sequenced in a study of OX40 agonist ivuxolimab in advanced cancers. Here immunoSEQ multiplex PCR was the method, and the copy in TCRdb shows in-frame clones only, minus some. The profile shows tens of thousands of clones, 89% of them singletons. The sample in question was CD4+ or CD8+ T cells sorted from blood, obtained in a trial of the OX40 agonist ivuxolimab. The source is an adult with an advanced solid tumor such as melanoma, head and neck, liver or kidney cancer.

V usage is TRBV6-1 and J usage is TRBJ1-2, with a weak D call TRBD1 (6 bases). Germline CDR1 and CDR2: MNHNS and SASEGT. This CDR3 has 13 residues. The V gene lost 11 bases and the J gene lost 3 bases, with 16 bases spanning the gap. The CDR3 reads CAARHGGDYGYTF. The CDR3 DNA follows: TGTGCCGCTCGCCATGGGGGCGACTATGGCTACACCTTC.

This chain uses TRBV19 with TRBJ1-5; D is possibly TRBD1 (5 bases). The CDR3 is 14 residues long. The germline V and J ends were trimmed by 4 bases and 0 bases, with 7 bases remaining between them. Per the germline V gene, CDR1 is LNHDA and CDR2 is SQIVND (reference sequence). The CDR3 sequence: CASSRQHSNQPQHF. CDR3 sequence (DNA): TGTGCCAGTAGTAGACAGCATAGCAATCAGCCCCAGCATTTT.